Listed here is a single TCR beta chain. Clones were read by immunoSEQ multiplex PCR, and TCRdb kept only the in-frame ones, dropping some. The table shows 30,000 to 40,000 clones, with roughly 93% occurring only once. This record comes from a study of T cell changes during pregnancy in multiple sclerosis. V gave up 2 bases and J gave up 2 bases; unmatched junction bases: 11. The germline V gene encodes CDR1 SGDLS and CDR2 YYNGEE. The CDR3 contains 17 residues. The chain couples TRBV9 to TRBJ2-7; 9 bases map to TRBD1. The TCR was taken from a female donor with multiple sclerosis, enrolled in a pregnancy study. The starting material was CD4+ T cells from peripheral blood mononuclear cells, obtained in the second trimester of pregnancy. The DNA of the CDR3 is TGTGCCAGCAGCGTGGGTGCTCGGACAGGGGCTCCCTACGAGCAGTACTTC. It encodes CASSVGARTGAPYEQYF.